These T cell receptor beta chains were read from a single sample in a study of blood T cell repertoires in COVID-19. Method: immunoSEQ multiplex PCR; TCRdb's copy keeps in-frame clones and lacks some. The sample has 150,000 or so clones; over 75% are singletons. Source material: peripheral blood. These TCRs come from a man in his sixties or seventies who had recovered from COVID-19. The CDR3 runs from the conserved cysteine through the conserved F or W. The D gene is left open where the match is weak. Clone size is given for some rows only: seen once, a few or many times, or a class if the clone is expanded.

d_gene: TRBD2
j_gene: TRBJ2-2
abundance: NA
v_gene: TRBV7-9
CDR3aa: CASSPPQGAGGVGELFF
CDR3nt: TGTGCCAGCAGCCCCCCTCAAGGCGCGGGAGGGGTCGGGGAGCTGTTTTTT

d_gene: TRBD1
j_gene: TRBJ1-5
abundance: NA
v_gene: TRBV2
CDR3aa: CASRKDRTNQPQHF
CDR3nt: TGTGCCAGCAGGAAGGACAGGACTAATCAGCCCCAGCATTTT

d_gene: NA
j_gene: TRBJ1-6
abundance: NA
v_gene: TRBV27
CDR3aa: CASSFNTGYNSPLHF
CDR3nt: TGTGCCAGCAGCTTTAATACAGGATATAATTCACCCCTCCACTTT

d_gene: NA
j_gene: TRBJ2-2
abundance: NA
v_gene: TRBV9
CDR3aa: CASSVAGGTNTGELFF
CDR3nt: TGTGCCAGCAGCGTAGCTGGCGGGACGAACACCGGGGAGCTGTTTTTT

d_gene: TRBD2
j_gene: TRBJ2-7
abundance: NA
v_gene: TRBV7-9
CDR3aa: CASSGGGLAEAYEQYF
CDR3nt: TGTGCCAGCAGTGGAGGGGGACTAGCGGAGGCCTACGAGCAGTACTTC

d_gene: NA
j_gene: TRBJ2-1
abundance: NA
v_gene: TRBV5-1
CDR3aa: CASSGTAYNEQFF
CDR3nt: TGCGCCAGCAGCGGGACTGCCTACAATGAGCAGTTCTTC

d_gene: NA
j_gene: TRBJ2-5
abundance: NA
v_gene: TRBV7-9
CDR3aa: CASSPKGGLGETQYF
CDR3nt: TGTGCCAGCAGCCCAAAGGGGGGGCTGGGAGAGACCCAGTACTTC

d_gene: NA
j_gene: TRBJ1-4
abundance: NA
v_gene: TRBV6-5
CDR3aa: CASSQQGIDEKLFF
CDR3nt: TGTGCCAGCAGTCAACAGGGAATTGACGAAAAACTGTTTTTT

d_gene: NA
j_gene: TRBJ2-1
abundance: NA
v_gene: TRBV7-9
CDR3aa: CASSPRGGANEQFF
CDR3nt: TGTGCCAGCAGCCCCCGTGGGGGGGCCAATGAGCAGTTCTTC

d_gene: TRBD2
j_gene: TRBJ2-7
abundance: NA
v_gene: TRBV28
CDR3aa: CASSLFHPGGSYEQYF
CDR3nt: TGTGCCAGCAGTTTATTCCACCCGGGAGGCTCCTACGAGCAGTACTTC

d_gene: TRBD2
j_gene: TRBJ2-1
abundance: NA
v_gene: TRBV6-2/TRBV6-3
CDR3aa: CASSVRPAGEGEQFF
CDR3nt: TGTGCCAGCAGTGTCCGCCCTGCGGGAGAGGGGGAGCAGTTCTTC

d_gene: NA
j_gene: TRBJ2-7
abundance: NA
v_gene: TRBV28
CDR3aa: CASSVQAREQYF
CDR3nt: TGTGCCAGCAGCGTCCAGGCTCGGGAGCAGTACTTC

d_gene: NA
j_gene: TRBJ2-6
abundance: once
v_gene: TRBV29-1
CDR3aa: CSVSLSGANVLTF
CDR3nt: TGCAGCGTTAGCTTGTCTGGGGCCAACGTCCTGACTTTC

d_gene: NA
j_gene: TRBJ1-5
abundance: many
v_gene: TRBV18
CDR3aa: CASSPSGDQPQHF
CDR3nt: TGTGCCAGCTCACCAAGCGGGGATCAGCCCCAGCATTTT

d_gene: NA
j_gene: TRBJ1-5
abundance: many
v_gene: TRBV5-5
CDR3aa: CASSLLPGEGQPQHF
CDR3nt: TGTGCCAGCAGCCTCTTGCCGGGGGAAGGTCAGCCCCAGCATTTT

d_gene: TRBD2
j_gene: TRBJ2-7
abundance: NA
v_gene: TRBV4-3
CDR3aa: CASSQTGTSGNYEQYF
CDR3nt: TGCGCCAGCAGCCAAACCGGGACTAGCGGAAACTACGAGCAGTACTTC

d_gene: TRBD1
j_gene: TRBJ1-6
abundance: NA
v_gene: TRBV5-4
CDR3aa: CASSGIPGQGLTPLHF
CDR3nt: TGTGCCAGCAGCGGGATACCGGGACAGGGTTTAACACCCCTCCACTTT

d_gene: TRBD1
j_gene: TRBJ2-5
abundance: NA
v_gene: TRBV10-2
CDR3aa: CASKTPGQGAETQYF
CDR3nt: TGCGCCAGCAAGACACCGGGACAGGGGGCGGAGACCCAGTACTTC

d_gene: NA
j_gene: TRBJ1-2
abundance: NA
v_gene: TRBV28
CDR3aa: CASSIAQGTKGYTF
CDR3nt: TGTGCCAGCAGTATAGCTCAGGGGACTAAGGGCTACACCTTC

d_gene: TRBD1
j_gene: TRBJ2-3
abundance: NA
v_gene: TRBV11-3
CDR3aa: CASSRTGTGATDTQYF
CDR3nt: TGTGCCAGCAGCCGAACCGGGACAGGGGCCACAGATACGCAGTATTTT

d_gene: TRBD2
j_gene: TRBJ2-7
abundance: NA
v_gene: TRBV9
CDR3aa: CASSAGLGTLEQYF
CDR3nt: TGTGCCAGCAGCGCGGGACTAGGGACTCTCGAGCAGTACTTC

d_gene: NA
j_gene: TRBJ1-1
abundance: NA
v_gene: TRBV5-1
CDR3aa: CASSKQGEGSTEAFF
CDR3nt: TGCGCCAGCAGCAAACAGGGAGAGGGGTCTACTGAAGCTTTCTTT

d_gene: TRBD2
j_gene: TRBJ2-3
abundance: few
v_gene: TRBV5-4
CDR3aa: CASNPGTSDRDTQYF
CDR3nt: TGTGCCAGCAACCCCGGGACTAGCGACCGAGATACGCAGTATTTT

d_gene: TRBD1
j_gene: TRBJ2-1
abundance: NA
v_gene: TRBV2
CDR3aa: CASSPGQGYNEQFF
CDR3nt: TGTGCCAGCAGCCCGGGACAGGGGTACAATGAGCAGTTCTTC

d_gene: TRBD2
j_gene: TRBJ2-2
abundance: NA
v_gene: TRBV5-4
CDR3aa: CASSPSTSANTGELFF
CDR3nt: TGTGCCAGCAGCCCGTCGACTAGCGCGAACACCGGGGAGCTGTTTTTT

d_gene: TRBD1
j_gene: TRBJ1-1
abundance: NA
v_gene: TRBV6-5
CDR3aa: CASKSQGIGTEAFF
CDR3nt: TGTGCCAGCAAGTCACAGGGGATCGGCACTGAAGCTTTCTTT

d_gene: TRBD1
j_gene: TRBJ1-5
abundance: NA
v_gene: TRBV5-1
CDR3aa: CASSSGQGNQPQHF
CDR3nt: TGCGCCAGCAGCTCGGGACAGGGGAATCAGCCCCAGCATTTT

d_gene: NA
j_gene: TRBJ2-1
abundance: NA
v_gene: TRBV7-2
CDR3aa: CASSLVWGDSYNEQFF
CDR3nt: TGTGCCAGCAGCTTGGTCTGGGGCGATTCCTACAATGAGCAGTTCTTC

d_gene: TRBD1
j_gene: TRBJ2-7
abundance: NA
v_gene: TRBV6-5
CDR3aa: CASSYSGQGAYEQYF
CDR3nt: TGTGCCAGCAGTTACTCAGGACAGGGGGCCTACGAGCAGTACTTC

d_gene: NA
j_gene: TRBJ1-2
abundance: NA
v_gene: TRBV18
CDR3aa: CASSPRGGYGYTF
CDR3nt: TGTGCCAGCTCACCTAGGGGGGGCTATGGCTACACCTTC

d_gene: NA
j_gene: TRBJ1-6
abundance: few
v_gene: TRBV28
CDR3aa: CASSFVTAGSPLHF
CDR3nt: TGTGCCAGCAGTTTTGTGACCGCCGGGTCACCCCTCCACTTT

d_gene: NA
j_gene: TRBJ2-5
abundance: NA
v_gene: TRBV5-5
CDR3aa: CASSFSPGQETQYF
CDR3nt: TGTGCCAGCAGCTTTTCCCCCGGCCAAGAGACCCAGTACTTC

d_gene: TRBD1
j_gene: TRBJ1-1
abundance: once
v_gene: TRBV19
CDR3aa: CASRSGTGNLNTEAFF
CDR3nt: TGTGCCAGTAGATCCGGGACAGGAAATTTGAACACTGAAGCTTTCTTT

d_gene: TRBD2
j_gene: TRBJ2-7
abundance: NA
v_gene: TRBV4-1
CDR3aa: CASSQDERETYEQYF
CDR3nt: TGCGCCAGCAGCCAAGATGAGCGGGAGACCTACGAGCAGTACTTC

d_gene: NA
j_gene: TRBJ1-5
abundance: NA
v_gene: TRBV19
CDR3aa: CASSYRSQPQHF
CDR3nt: TGTGCCAGTAGTTACCGGAGTCAGCCCCAGCATTTT

d_gene: NA
j_gene: TRBJ1-3
abundance: NA
v_gene: TRBV5-6
CDR3aa: CASSPRRGRLSGNTIYF
CDR3nt: TGTGCCAGCAGCCCGCGGCGGGGGCGGCTCTCTGGAAACACCATATATTTT

d_gene: NA
j_gene: TRBJ1-2
abundance: NA
v_gene: TRBV5-4
CDR3aa: CASLDNNYGYTF
CDR3nt: TGTGCCAGCCTGGACAATAACTATGGCTACACCTTC

d_gene: NA
j_gene: TRBJ1-1
abundance: NA
v_gene: TRBV5-1
CDR3aa: CASSFRQDMNTEAFF
CDR3nt: TGCGCCAGCAGCTTTCGACAGGACATGAACACTGAAGCTTTCTTT

d_gene: TRBD1
j_gene: TRBJ2-2
abundance: few
v_gene: TRBV29-1
CDR3aa: CSVGGQGRAGELFF
CDR3nt: TGCAGCGTTGGGGGACAGGGGCGGGCCGGGGAGCTGTTTTTT

d_gene: NA
j_gene: TRBJ2-5
abundance: NA
v_gene: TRBV10-1
CDR3aa: CASSESTSLATQYF
CDR3nt: TGCGCCAGCAGTGAGTCTACTAGCCTCGCGACCCAGTACTTC

d_gene: NA
j_gene: TRBJ2-2
abundance: NA
v_gene: TRBV10-1
CDR3aa: CATREYLEGELFF
CDR3nt: TGCGCCACGAGAGAATACCTTGAGGGGGAGCTGTTTTTT

d_gene: TRBD1
j_gene: TRBJ1-2
abundance: NA
v_gene: TRBV2
CDR3aa: CASTPGQVVLGYTF
CDR3nt: TGTGCCAGCACTCCGGGACAGGTGGTTCTTGGCTACACCTTC

d_gene: TRBD1
j_gene: TRBJ2-7
abundance: once
v_gene: TRBV2
CDR3aa: CASSVGQVGEQYF
CDR3nt: TGTGCCAGCAGCGTGGGACAGGTTGGCGAGCAGTACTTC

d_gene: TRBD1
j_gene: TRBJ2-3
abundance: once
v_gene: TRBV5-5
CDR3aa: CASSLIGTGGTDTQYF
CDR3nt: TGTGCCAGCAGCTTGATAGGGACAGGGGGGACAGATACGCAGTATTTT

d_gene: NA
j_gene: TRBJ1-3
abundance: few
v_gene: TRBV2
CDR3aa: CASSGWTPTGNTIYF
CDR3nt: TGTGCCAGCAGTGGCTGGACACCAACTGGAAACACCATATATTTT

d_gene: TRBD1
j_gene: TRBJ2-6
abundance: NA
v_gene: TRBV27
CDR3aa: CASSKGQGSSGANVLTF
CDR3nt: TGTGCCAGCAGTAAAGGACAGGGGAGCTCTGGGGCCAACGTCCTGACTTTC

d_gene: NA
j_gene: TRBJ1-3
abundance: NA
v_gene: TRBV11-2
CDR3aa: CASSQGSSGNTIYF
CDR3nt: TGTGCCAGCAGCCAGGGGAGCTCTGGAAACACCATATATTTT

d_gene: NA
j_gene: TRBJ1-6
abundance: NA
v_gene: TRBV10-3
CDR3aa: CAISEWLQSDSPLHF
CDR3nt: TGTGCCATCAGTGAGTGGCTCCAAAGTGATTCACCCCTCCACTTT

d_gene: NA
j_gene: TRBJ2-7
abundance: NA
v_gene: TRBV21-1
CDR3aa: CASSKGAGGSYEQYF
CDR3nt: TGTGCCAGCAGCAAAGGGGCGGGAGGCAGCTACGAGCAGTACTTC

d_gene: TRBD1
j_gene: TRBJ2-7
abundance: NA
v_gene: TRBV7-2
CDR3aa: CASSRDRGSYEQYF
CDR3nt: TGTGCCAGCAGCCGGGACAGGGGTTCCTACGAGCAGTACTTC